This TCR beta chain emerged from a study of blood T cell repertoires in COVID-19. For the study at large: Researchers got acute and convalescent COVID-19 samples from the United States, Italy and Spain.

Study processing details: Estimated nucleated cell counts came from reference gene primer amplification. The method was immunoSEQ multiplex PCR; TCRdb's version includes in-frame clones alone and lacks a portion of them. The DNA was the basis for D and trimming; V, J and clone size are from that table. This sample has about 190,000 clones, with around 84% found just once. The CDR3 runs to 13 residues. The chain links TRBV1 to TRBJ1-1. TRBV1 is noted as a pseudogene. Specimen: peripheral blood. This clonotype originated in a woman older than 75 with acute or convalescent COVID-19. The CDR3 region has the DNA TGCACCAGCAGCCAGCCGGGGAACACTGAAGCTTTCTTT. Translation: CTSSQPGNTEAFF.